The subject of this entry is one T cell receptor (beta chain). The entry originates in a study of blood T cell repertoires in COVID-19. As for the study in general: COVID-19 samples from acute and convalescent phases originated in the United States, Italy and Spain. The analysed material was cDNA or gDNA that came from T cells, B-cell-depleted T cells, or PBMCs.

The germline V and J ends were trimmed by 0 bases and 3 bases, with 10 bases remaining between them. The CDR3 covers 15 residues. Germline V gene data show CDR1 as SGDLS and CDR2 as YYNGEE. The table came from immunoSEQ multiplex PCR; TCRdb's copy has only in-frame clones and leaves some out. Of around 120,000 clones in the sample, about 86% are singletons; the top ten hold nearly 0.9%. Sequenced sample: peripheral blood. The source is a woman aged 45-59 years with active or convalescent COVID-19. The genes are TRBV9 and TRBJ2-1, with D uncertain. CDR3 in DNA: TGTGCCAGCAGCGTAGAGGCCCGAGGCTACAATGAGCAGTTCTTC. This translates into CASSVEARGYNEQFF.